This T cell receptor (beta chain) is from a study of control samples from healthy donors and cancer patients. Only in-frame clones appear in the TCRdb table, and some are missing; sequencing was by immunoSEQ multiplex PCR. This table has under 20,000 clones, around 84% appearing once. The CDR3 is 16 amino acids. V trimming: 7 bases; J trimming: 4 bases; junction bases outside the gene matches: 8. The germline gives CDR1 SNHLY, CDR2 FYNNEI. The chain is built from TRBV2 and TRBJ2-7, with 15 bases that match TRBD2. The clonotype comes from a woman in her sixties or seventies with colorectal cancer. What was sequenced was PBMCs. The CDR3 reads CASTSEGTSGGYEQYF. DNA of the CDR3: TGTGCCAGCACCTCGGAAGGGACTAGCGGGGGGTACGAGCAGTACTTC.